These 20 T cell receptor beta chains were sequenced from one sample in a study of OX40 agonist ivuxolimab in advanced cancers. Repertoires were generated with immunoSEQ multiplex PCR, while TCRdb's copy carries only in-frame clones and drops some. The data hold more than 50,000 clones, with approximately 86% observed a single time. The input for sequencing was CD4+ or CD8+ T cells sorted from blood, taken in a trial of the OX40 agonist ivuxolimab. The receptors here all came from an adult with an advanced solid tumor such as melanoma, head and neck, liver or kidney cancer.

V usage is TRBV6-5 and J usage is TRBJ2-1; unclear D gene. This CDR3 is built from 11 residues. Trimming pared 8 bases from V and 8 bases from J, leaving 10 bases between. CDR1 and CDR2 from the germline V gene are MNHEY and SVGAGI. The CDR3 DNA follows: TGTGCCAGCTCCGGTCAGGATGAGCAGTTCTTC. Translation gives CASSGQDEQFF.

The V call is TRBV10-3, the J call TRBJ2-7, with a tentative D call TRBD2 (6 bases). The V end was cut by 3 bases, the J end by 3 bases, with 15 bases between. Germline CDR1 reads ENHRY; CDR2 reads SYGVKD. The CDR3 has 15 amino acids. The CDR3 sequence: CAISERPGLFYEQYF. The CDR3 region has the DNA TGTGCCATCAGTGAAAGGCCGGGACTGTTCTACGAGCAGTACTTC.

This chain uses TRBV6-5 with TRBJ2-7, with a weak D call TRBD2 (5 bases). V was cut by 9 bases and J by 0 bases, with 12 bases left in between. CDR3 length: 13 residues. Germline CDR1 and CDR2: MNHEY and SVGAGI. The CDR3 here is CASTSSGSYEQYF. Here the CDR3 DNA reads TGTGCCAGTACCTCGAGCGGCTCCTACGAGCAGTACTTC.

This rearrangement joins TRBV27 to TRBJ2-5, with no clear D. There are 14 residues in the CDR3. From germline, CDR1 is MNHEY and CDR2 SMNVEV (reference sequence). The V end was cut by 0 bases, the J end by 5 bases, with 10 bases between. CDR3 in amino acids: CASSLSALGETQYF. CDR3 sequence (DNA): TGTGCCAGCAGTTTATCGGCGCTCGGTGAGACCCAGTACTTC.

For the CDR3, the DNA is TGTGCCAGCAGCGAAACAGGGGGCCCCGTCCTCGACGAGCAGTACTTC. Amino acid sequence: CASSETGGPVLDEQYF. The genes are TRBV9 and TRBJ2-7, with 9 bases that match TRBD1. This CDR3 region has 16 residues. CDR1 and CDR2 from the germline V gene are SGDLS and YYNGEE. V lost 3 bases and J lost 5; bases outside the gene matches: 12.

This clone has only one observation. V gene TRBV13 combines with J gene TRBJ2-7; D call uncertain. The V end lost 0 bases, the J end lost 2 bases, and 5 bases lay between the germline ends. This CDR3 has 13 amino acids. CDR1 is PRHDT and CDR2 is FYEKMQ in the germline V gene (reference sequence). The CDR3 sequence is CASSLGTTYEQYF. The CDR3 DNA follows: TGTGCCAGCAGCTTAGGCACCACCTACGAGCAGTACTTC.

Worth noting for this clone: One end of the junction varies from germline; a read error may be responsible. The J gene is TRBJ2-7, the V gene TRBV7-7, with D uncertain. CDR3 size: 13 residues. Looked up from germline, CDR1 is SSHAT and CDR2 is FNYEAQ (reference sequence). The DNA for the CDR3 is TGTGCTAGCAGCTTGTCTGGGGAAAACGAGCAGTACTTC. Amino acids: CASSLSGENEQYF.

The rearrangement links TRBV6-1 to TRBJ2-5, with TRBD1 identical over 7 bases. CDR3 size: 15 residues. V trimming: 1 base; J trimming: 5 bases; junction bases outside the gene matches: 7. The germline gives CDR1 MNHNS, CDR2 SASEGT. The CDR3 DNA follows: TGTGCCAGCAGTGAAGTTACAGGGGAGTGGGAGACCCAGTACTTC. Its protein product is CASSEVTGEWETQYF.

The chain has TRBV7-8 and TRBJ2-1; no reliable D call. In germline, CDR1 is SGHVS, CDR2 FQNEAQ. The germline V and J ends were trimmed by 1 base and 5 bases, with 12 bases remaining between them. CDR3 size: 15 residues. The CDR3 region is CASSLVARLHNEQFF. CDR3 bases: TGTGCCAGCAGCTTAGTGGCCCGTCTCCACAATGAGCAGTTCTTC.

This chain links TRBV4-3 with TRBJ2-3; D tentatively fits TRBD1 or TRBD2 (5 bases each). V lost 7 bases and J lost 6, with 20 bases in between. Looked up from germline, CDR1 is LGHNA and CDR2 is YSLEER. CDR3 size: 15 residues. The CDR3 nucleotides are TGCGCCAGCACCCCATTACGGGGTCAGGGTGATACGCAGTATTTT. Its protein product is CASTPLRGQGDTQYF.

V gene TRBV7-3 combines with J gene TRBJ1-1; the D gene is possibly TRBD1 (5 bases). In germline, CDR1 is SGHTA, CDR2 FQGTGA. This CDR3 comprises 15 residues. Trimming removed 1 base at V and 5 bases at J, with 14 bases between. As DNA, the CDR3 is TGTGCCAGCAGCTTAAGTAGTAGGGGCGGGACTGAAGCTTTCTTT. As protein: CASSLSSRGGTEAFF.

V usage is TRBV7-9 and J usage is TRBJ2-7, with a weak D call TRBD1 (6 bases). The CDR3 is made up of 14 amino acids. Germline-derived CDR1 and CDR2 are SEHNR and FQNEAQ (reference sequence). Trimming removed 5 bases from V and 0 bases from J, with 11 bases in between. The CDR3 nucleotides read TGTGCCAGCAGCCTTGGACAGAGCTCCTACGAGCAGTACTTC. As protein: CASSLGQSSYEQYF.

The gene calls are TRBV7-8 and TRBJ1-1; D not resolved. Trimming removed 1 base at V and 0 bases at J, with 15 bases between. CDR1 SGHVS and CDR2 FQNEAQ come from the germline V gene. This CDR3 has 17 residues. The CDR3 coding sequence is TGTGCCAGCAGCTTAGGGCGCTGGACGCGGATGAACACTGAAGCTTTCTTT. Translating gives CASSLGRWTRMNTEAFF.

The V gene is TRBV9, the J gene TRBJ2-2; the match to TRBD2 covers 8 bases. The germline V gene encodes CDR1 SGDLS and CDR2 YYNGEE. This CDR3 is 17 amino acids long. Trimming at V came to 4 bases and at J to 2 bases, leaving 10 bases not matched to a gene. The CDR3, as DNA: TGTGCCAGCAGCCCTCACCGGGGGGGCCATAACACCGGGGAGCTGTTTTTT. Amino acids: CASSPHRGGHNTGELFF.

V gene TRBV7-9 combines with J gene TRBJ2-5; 7 nucleotides agree with TRBD1. Germline V gene lookup returns CDR1 SEHNR and CDR2 FQNEAQ (reference sequence). This CDR3 spans 14 amino acids. With V trimmed by 5 bases and J by 2 bases, 5 bases remained unmatched. As DNA, the CDR3 is TGTGCCAGCAGCCGCGCCAGGGGGCAAGAGACCCAGTACTTC. It translates to CASSRARGQETQYF.

This sequence joins TRBV4-2 and TRBJ2-7; D tentatively reads TRBD1 or TRBD2 (5 bases each). CDR1 and CDR2 (germline): LGHNA, YNFKEQ. V was shortened by 0 bases and J by 5 bases, with 14 bases between the two germline ends. The CDR3 is 15 residues long. In DNA, the CDR3 is TGTGCCAGCAGCCAAGATCTTTTGGTGGGGGACGAGCAGTACTTC. It yields the protein CASSQDLLVGDEQYF.

V is TRBV10-1 and J is TRBJ1-5; D call uncertain. The germline CDR1 and CDR2 sequences are WNHNN and SYGVQD (reference sequence). Trimming took 3 bases from V and 2 from J, leaving 5 bases between them. CDR3 length: 13 residues. The CDR3 region has the DNA TGCGCCAGCAGTGAAACCGGCAATCAGCCCCAGCATTTT. The encoded protein is CASSETGNQPQHF.

V is TRBV12-2 and J is TRBJ2-4; the table gives TRBD1 as D, unverified against the DNA. TRBV12-2 is assigned pseudogene status. This CDR3 contains 19 residues. The DNA for the CDR3 is TGTGCAAGTCGCTTAGCAGGGGGCCCCCTGAATTTAGCCAAAAACATTCAGTACTTC. This translates into CASRLAGGPLNLAKNIQYF.

This clone was seen a single time. The chain recombines TRBV6-5 with TRBJ1-4; D not certain. This CDR3 has 15 residues. Per the germline V gene, CDR1 is MNHEY and CDR2 is SVGAGI. With 0 bases removed from V and 8 bases from J, the gap between germline ends came to 13 bases. The CDR3 here is CASSYSMAAGEKLFF. CDR3 nucleotide sequence: TGTGCCAGCAGTTACTCGATGGCGGCTGGGGAAAAACTGTTTTTT.

The rearrangement links TRBV4-3 to TRBJ2-2; D remains unclear. V lost 2 bases and J lost 1, with 5 bases in between. The CDR3 has 14 residues. Germline CDR1 and CDR2: LGHNA and YSLEER. Written as DNA, the CDR3 is TGCGCCAGCAGCCAAATCGGGAACACCGGGGAGCTGTTTTTT. Translated: CASSQIGNTGELFF.